The clone carrying this T cell receptor (beta chain) was recorded once. The sample originates from a study of blood T cell repertoires in COVID-19. In the study's own analysis: Counts of nucleated cells, estimated from reference gene primer amplification, were obtained. The method was immunoSEQ multiplex PCR; TCRdb's version includes in-frame clones alone and lacks a portion of them. That table furnishes V, J and clone size, whereas the DNA furnished D and trimming. Among about 120,000 clones, 82% were seen once, and the ten largest hold about 12%. The origin of this receptor is a human donor in a cohort sampled during active COVID-19. The specimen was peripheral blood.

CDR3 sequence: CSVEHSANYGYTF. The CDR3 bases are TGCAGCGTTGAACACTCCGCTAACTATGGCTACACCTTC. The rearrangement links TRBV29-1 to TRBJ1-2; D uncertain. The germline gives CDR1 SQVTM, CDR2 ANQGSEA. V lost 2 bases, J lost 0 bases, and 7 bases lay in between. There are 13 residues in the CDR3.